The 19 T cell receptor beta chains given below trace back to one sample, sequenced in a study of technical replicates of blood from several donors. This table comes from immunoSEQ multiplex PCR, and its TCRdb copy is limited to in-frame clones, with some not included. Here the sample spans about 82,000 clones, under 96% being singletons. Source material: T cells isolated from PBMCs. The origin of the receptors is a human donor in good health.

The chain joins TRBV19 to TRBJ1-5; D may be TRBD1 (5 bases). From germline, CDR1 is LNHDA and CDR2 SQIVND (reference sequence). The germline V and J ends were trimmed by 6 bases and 2 bases, with 14 bases remaining between them. The length of the CDR3 is 15 residues. CDR3 residues: CASRIMTAGNQPQHF. The CDR3 DNA sequence: TGTGCCAGTAGGATCATGACAGCCGGCAATCAGCCCCAGCATTTT. Full variable domain (rest looked up from reference TRBV19 and TRBJ1-5): DGGITQSPKYLFRKEGQNVTLSCEQNLNHDAMYWYRQDPGQGLRLIYYSQIVNDFQKGDIAEGYSVSREKKESFPLTVTSAQKNPTAFYLCASRIMTAGNQPQHFGDGTRLSIL.

The rearrangement joins TRBV6-5 to TRBJ1-1, with 7 bases lining up with TRBD1. CDR1 is MNHEY and CDR2 is SVGAGI in the germline V gene. The CDR3 extends over 13 amino acids. Losses at the gene ends were 4 bases for V and 4 bases for J; bases not matched to a gene: 3. CDR3 residues: CASSSRGATEAFF. In nucleotides, the CDR3 is TGTGCCAGCAGTTCCAGGGGGGCCACTGAAGCTTTCTTT.

The chain recombines TRBV7-2 with TRBJ2-7; maybe TRBD1 (5 bases). The CDR3 is 14 residues long. CDR1 and CDR2 (germline): SGHTA, FQGNSA. V lost 3 bases and J lost 7, with 16 bases in between. CDR3 sequence (DNA): TGTGCCAGCAGCTTTCTAACAGGTAGTGGGGAGCAGTACTTC. Its protein product is CASSFLTGSGEQYF.

This clone turned up a few times. CDR3 loop: CASSSHREELFF. The CDR3 DNA reads as TGTGCCAGCAGTTCCCATCGCGAGGAGCTGTTTTTT. J is TRBJ2-2 and V is TRBV27, with D hard to call. This CDR3 has 12 residues. V was cut by 4 bases and J by 10 bases, with 10 bases left in between. Germline assignment: CDR1 MNHEY and CDR2 SMNVEV (reference sequence).

A few counts support this clone. The sample has other DNA sequences that encode this CDR3 too. This rearrangement joins TRBV4-2 to TRBJ2-3; 12 bases agree with TRBD2. CDR3 length equals 16 residues. V lost 0 bases to trimming and J lost 3 bases; unmatched junction nucleotides: 1. The germline gives CDR1 LGHNA, CDR2 YNFKEQ. CDR3 nucleotides: TGTGCCAGCAGCCAAGATCTAGCGGGAGGGACAGATACGCAGTATTTT. It translates to CASSQDLAGGTDTQYF.

V is TRBV2 and J is TRBJ2-7; tentatively, D is TRBD1 (5 bases). V was shortened by 0 bases and J by 3 bases, with 12 bases between the two germline ends. The germline CDR1 and CDR2 sequences are SNHLY and FYNNEI. The CDR3 covers 15 residues. In nucleotides, the CDR3 is TGTGCCAGCAGTGAAGCGCTTCCTGACAGCTACGAGCAGTACTTC. Translation gives CASSEALPDSYEQYF.

This clone appeared a single time. V gene TRBV5-5 combines with J gene TRBJ2-7, with D uncertain. Germline V gives CDR1 SGHKS, CDR2 YYEKEE (reference sequence). CDR3 length: 13 amino acids. V was clipped by 5 bases and J by 6 bases, with 15 bases between them. The CDR3 bases are TGTGCCAGCAGTCTGTCATTGGGCCCCGAGCAGTACTTC. Its translation: CASSLSLGPEQYF.

The chain couples TRBV11-3 to TRBJ2-5, with 8 bases aligning to TRBD1. J was trimmed by 6 bases and V by 4 bases; bases with no gene match: 16. CDR1 SGHNT and CDR2 YENEEA come from the germline V gene. The CDR3 consists of 17 residues. The CDR3 here is CASSSLQGVMGGQTQYF. Here the CDR3 DNA reads TGTGCCAGCAGCTCTTTACAGGGGGTCATGGGTGGACAGACCCAGTACTTC.

The V call is TRBV9, the J call TRBJ1-2; D is ambiguous. Germline-derived CDR1 and CDR2 are SGDLS and YYNGEE. V lost 0 bases and J lost 5, with 14 bases in between. This CDR3 is 15 amino acids long. CDR3 residues: CASSVDIRGGYGYTF. CDR3 sequence (DNA): TGTGCCAGCAGCGTAGACATACGGGGTGGGTATGGCTACACCTTC. Full variable domain (missing parts from reference TRBV9 and TRBJ1-2): DSGVTQTPKHLITATGQRVTLRCSPRSGDLSVYWYQQSLDQGLQFLIQYYNGEERAKGNILERFSAQQFPDLHSELNLSSLELGDSALYFCASSVDIRGGYGYTFGSGTRLTVV.

The CDR3, as DNA: TGTGCCAGCAGTTACTCGGGGGGAACTAATGAAAAACTGTTTTTT. It encodes CASSYSGGTNEKLFF. The chain joins TRBV6-5 to TRBJ1-4; perhaps TRBD1 as D (5 bases). Germline loops: CDR1 MNHEY, CDR2 SVGAGI. The CDR3 extends over 15 amino acids. Trimming left V 0 bases short and J 1 base short, with 6 bases between.

The chain has TRBV7-9 and TRBJ2-7, with a weak D call TRBD1 (6 bases). This CDR3 is built from 12 residues. V shed 4 bases and J shed 6 bases, with 10 bases lying between them. Germline-derived CDR1 and CDR2 are SEHNR and FQNEAQ (reference sequence). In nucleotides, the CDR3 is TGTGCCAGCAGCTCCCAGGGGAGCGAGCAGTACTTC. It is translated as CASSSQGSEQYF.

The chain recombines TRBV4-1 with TRBJ2-1, with D possibly matching TRBD2 (6 bases). In germline, CDR1 is MGHRA, CDR2 YSYEKL. Trimming cost V 1 base and J 4 bases, with 8 bases left between them. The CDR3 covers 14 residues. DNA for the CDR3: TGCGCCAGCAGCCAAGGTCGGGGGTACAATGAGCAGTTCTTC. This gives the protein CASSQGRGYNEQFF.

This CDR3 reads CASSLGLATDTQYF. The CDR3 DNA is TGTGCCAGCAGCTTAGGACTAGCGACAGATACGCAGTATTTT. The gene calls are TRBV7-3 and TRBJ2-3; 9 nucleotides line up with TRBD2. Germline assignment: CDR1 SGHTA and CDR2 FQGTGA. The trim removed 2 bases at V and 3 bases at J, leaving 0 bases unmatched. The length of the CDR3 is 14 residues.

The rearrangement uses TRBV11-3 and TRBJ2-7, with D perhaps TRBD2 (6 bases). Germline assignment: CDR1 SGHNT and CDR2 YENEEA. V lost 7 bases and J 2 bases, leaving 12 bases between the germline ends. The CDR3 is 13 residues long. The CDR3 reads CASMGGTAYEQYF. CDR3 nucleotide sequence: TGTGCCAGCATGGGGGGTACCGCCTACGAGCAGTACTTC. Using reference TRBV11-3 and TRBJ2-7 for the parts outside the CDR3, the full variable domain is EAGVVQSPRYKIIEKKQPVAFWCNPISGHNTLYWYLQNLGQGPELLIRYENEEAVDDSQLPKDRFSAERLKGVDSTLKIQPAELGDSAVYLCASMGGTAYEQYFGPGTRLTVT.

This clone was detected only once. This chain joins TRBV30 and TRBJ1-1; D not resolved. This CDR3 has 13 residues. Trimming took 0 bases from V and 3 from J, leaving 8 bases between them. Per germline, CDR1 GTSNPN and CDR2 SVGIG (reference sequence). CDR3 coding DNA: TGTGCCTGGAGTGTAGGGAGAGACACTGAAGCTTTCTTT. This encodes CAWSVGRDTEAFF.

The chain uses TRBV7-8 and TRBJ1-2, with 7 bases fitting TRBD1. Trimming removed 2 bases from V and 3 bases from J; junction bases left unmatched: 9. The CDR3 sequence is 16 residues long. In germline, CDR1 is SGHVS, CDR2 FQNEAQ. The DNA for the CDR3 is TGTGCCAGCAGCTTAATCCCCCAGGGGGATCACTATGGCTACACCTTC. Protein sequence: CASSLIPQGDHYGYTF.

The chain carries TRBV13 and TRBJ1-1; TRBD1 is a possible D gene (5 bases). Between the trimmed V and J ends, which lost 0 bases and 0 bases, there was a span of 11 bases. CDR1 PRHDT and CDR2 FYEKMQ come from the germline V gene (reference sequence). This CDR3 spans 16 amino acids. CDR3 sequence: CASSLGWGGVNTEAFF. CDR3 DNA: TGTGCCAGCAGCTTAGGATGGGGCGGAGTGAACACTGAAGCTTTCTTT. Combining the CDR3 with reference TRBV13 and TRBJ1-1 gives the whole variable domain AAGVIQSPRHLIKEKRETATLKCYPIPRHDTVYWYQQGPGQDPQFLISFYEKMQSDKGSIPDRFSAQQFSDYHSELNMSSLELGDSALYFCASSLGWGGVNTEAFFGQGTRLTVV.

V is TRBV11-1 and J is TRBJ1-1; 8 bases line up with TRBD1. Germline V gene lookup returns CDR1 SGHAT and CDR2 FQDESV (reference sequence). This CDR3 is built from 15 residues. V gave up 4 bases and J gave up 3 bases; unmatched junction bases: 7. The CDR3 DNA follows: TGTGCCAGCAGCTCGGACAGGGTGGCGGACACTGAAGCTTTCTTT. It encodes CASSSDRVADTEAFF. Full variable domain (missing parts from reference TRBV11-1 and TRBJ1-1): EAEVAQSPRYKITEKSQAVAFWCDPISGHATLYWYRQILGQGPELLVQFQDESVVDDSQLPKDRFSAERLKGVDSTLKIQPAELGDSAMYLCASSSDRVADTEAFFGQGTRLTVV.

The chain couples TRBV5-1 to TRBJ2-7; 9 bases are shared with TRBD2. Trimming took 0 bases from V and 2 from J; bases not matched to a gene: 6. Germline CDR1 and CDR2: SGHRS and YFSETQ. The CDR3 totals 16 residues. In DNA form, the CDR3 reads TGCGCCAGCAGCTTGGTGGCTAGCGGGGATACCTACGAGCAGTACTTC. This codes for CASSLVASGDTYEQYF.